A selection of T cell receptor beta chains follows, all from one sample in a study of regulatory T cells in long-lasting Graves disease. Each CDR3 protein is one row after TCRdb ran MiXCR on the multiplex PCR reads. The sample holds 450,000 to 700,000 distinct CDR3 sequences, 13% seen once. These data were likewise used in another study, on T cells in Graves' hyperthyroidism and ophthalmopathy.

The input for sequencing was peripheral blood mononuclear cells (PBMCs), taken at new diagnosis, from a patient treated with antithyroid drugs. The receptors here all came from a man aged 30 to 45 with Graves disease. The CDR3 runs from the conserved cysteine through the conserved F or W. Each record gives: clone size, J gene, D gene, V gene, CDR3 DNA, CDR3 protein. A D gene is named only where the DNA matches it firmly. Not all rows give a size; the values are once, few, many and, for expanded clones, a class.

many | TRBJ1-1 | - | TRBV28 | TGTGCCAGCAAATCTGGGAACACTGAAGCTTTCTTT | CASKSGNTEAFF
many | TRBJ2-7 | TRBD1 | TRBV7-9 | TGTGCCGGCAGGACAGGCCTCAGGGACGAGCAGTACTTC | CAGRTGLRDEQYF
few | TRBJ1-2 | TRBD1 | TRBV3-1 | TGTGCCGGCAGCCCCGGGACAGTTGGCGGCTACACCTTC | CAGSPGTVGGYTF
many | TRBJ2-7 | TRBD2 | TRBV5-5 | TGTGCCAGCAGCTTCACAGCGGGAGAGCAGTACTTC | CASSFTAGEQYF
few | TRBJ2-2 | - | TRBV5-4 | TGTGCCAGCAGCTTGTCCGGGACGCCCAGGATACGGGAGCTGTTTTTT | CASSLSGTPRIRELFF
once | TRBJ2-2 | - | TRBV25-1 | TGTGCCAGCAGTGAATCCCGCGGGGGCATCCAAACCGGGGAGCTGTTTTTT | CASSESRGGIQTGELFF
- | TRBJ2-3 | - | TRBV12-3/TRBV12-4 | TGTGCCAGCAGTCACCCGGGACCAGAATCCGATACGCAGTATTTT | CASSHPGPESDTQYF
many | TRBJ1-4 | TRBD1 | TRBV12-3/TRBV12-4 | TGTGCCAGCAGTTTAAACACCCCCCCGAAAGACAGGGTCGAAAAACTGTTTTTT | CASSLNTPPKDRVEKLFF
many | TRBJ1-5 | - | TRBV7-3 | TGTGCCAGCAGCCAGAGCTTATTCCCCCGGGGGTATCGCAATCAGCCCCAGCATTTT | CASSQSLFPRGYRNQPQHF
many | TRBJ2-5 | - | TRBV29-1 | TGCAGCGTTCTCGGGAGTCCCAAAGAGACCCAGTACTTC | CSVLGSPKETQYF
many | TRBJ2-7 | - | TRBV27 | TGTGCCAGCAGTTTGGGGGCCCCAGGGGCCTACGAGCAGTACTTC | CASSLGAPGAYEQYF
few | TRBJ2-4 | TRBD1 | TRBV3-1 | TGTGCCAGCAGCCGGGAGGACAGGGGTGCCAAAAACATTCAGTACTTC | CASSREDRGAKNIQYF
many | TRBJ2-3 | - | TRBV5-1 | TGCGCCAGCAGCTCTGGGGGAGCGTATACGCAGTATTTT | CASSSGGAYTQYF
- | TRBJ2-7 | TRBD2 | TRBV20-1 | TGCAGTGCTAGGGACGGGACTATGGAGCAGTACTTC | CSARDGTMEQYF
- | TRBJ2-3 | TRBD1 | TRBV5-1 | TGCGCCAGCAGCCCTGACAGGGGGATAGATACGCAGTATTTT | CASSPDRGIDTQYF
- | TRBJ2-5 | - | TRBV7-9 | TGTGCCAGCAGCTTAGATTGGGGAGGAGGGACCCAGTACTTC | CASSLDWGGGTQYF
many | TRBJ1-3 | - | TRBV7-8 | TGTGCCAGCAGAGAAACAAACTCTGGAAACACCATATATTTT | CASRETNSGNTIYF
many | TRBJ2-1 | - | TRBV27 | TGTGCCAGCTGCTTAGCGCTGAGCTCCTACAATGAGCAGTTCTTC | CASCLALSSYNEQFF
many | TRBJ1-5 | - | TRBV18 | TGTGCCAGCTCAGGACCCGGAGGGGACCAGCCCCAGCATTTT | CASSGPGGDQPQHF
few | TRBJ2-2 | - | TRBV5-6 | TGTGCCAGCAGCTACGCAGGGAGAAACACCGGGGAGCTGTTTTTT | CASSYAGRNTGELFF
many | TRBJ1-5 | - | TRBV9 | TGTGCCAGCAGCGCCCCGGGACGGGTCAATCAGCCCCAGCATTTT | CASSAPGRVNQPQHF
few | TRBJ2-3 | - | TRBV6-2/TRBV6-3 | TGTGCCAGCAGTAGCCCAGGCCCTCGGTGGTCTTCGGATACGCAGTATTTT | CASSSPGPRWSSDTQYF
many | TRBJ1-2 | - | TRBV6-9 | TGTGCCAGCAGTTATCAAGCGGTCCCTGGAGGCTACACCTTC | CASSYQAVPGGYTF
- | TRBJ2-6 | TRBD1 | TRBV25-1 | TGTGCCTGTTGGACAGGCTCTGGGGCCAACGTCCTGACTTTC | CACWTGSGANVLTF
many | TRBJ2-5 | TRBD1 | TRBV20-1 | TGCAGTTTAACCGACAGGGCCCTCGTGACCCAGTACTTC | CSLTDRALVTQYF
- | TRBJ2-3 | - | TRBV7-9 | TGTGCCAGCAGCTTTCCTACGGGCACAGATACGCAGTATTTT | CASSFPTGTDTQYF
- | TRBJ2-5 | TRBD1 | TRBV6-2/TRBV6-3 | TGTGCCAGCAGGATCGACAGGGAAGAGACCCAGTACTTC | CASRIDREETQYF
many | TRBJ1-2 | TRBD1 | TRBV27 | TGTGCCAGCACCCCCGGACAGGGGAATAACTATGGCTACACCTTC | CASTPGQGNNYGYTF
few | TRBJ2-3 | TRBD2 | TRBV6-1 | TGTGCCAGCAGCCCTCAGCGGGAGGGCCTCAGAGATACGCAGTATTTT | CASSPQREGLRDTQYF
many | TRBJ2-1 | - | TRBV28 | TGTGCCAGCAGCCAAACTGCCCCCCATGAGCAGTTCTTC | CASSQTAPHEQFF
many | TRBJ1-1 | - | TRBV27 | TGTGCCAGCAGTCCACAGGGAGTTGGCACTGAAGCTTTCTTT | CASSPQGVGTEAFF
many | TRBJ1-6 | - | TRBV11-2 | TGTGCCAGCAGCTGGGGGGCAGGGGATGATTCACCCCTCCACTTT | CASSWGAGDDSPLHF
- | TRBJ1-4 | TRBD1 | TRBV12-3/TRBV12-4 | TGTGCCAGCAGTTTTCCTGGACAGGGTAAAAAACTGTTTTTT | CASSFPGQGKKLFF
many | TRBJ1-5 | - | TRBV2 | TGTGCCAGCACCCTTCTTCCGGAGCATAATCAGCCCCAGCATTTT | CASTLLPEHNQPQHF
many | TRBJ1-1 | - | TRBV30 | TGTGCCTGGAGTGTATTCACTGAAGCTTTCTTT | CAWSVFTEAFF
- | TRBJ2-3 | - | TRBV29-1 | TGCAGCGTAACTGGGCCCCGCTCTACAGATACGCAGTATTTT | CSVTGPRSTDTQYF
many | TRBJ1-5 | - | TRBV7-2 | TGTGCCAGCAGCCCTCCCGGGTCGAGGCTCCAGCATTTT | CASSPPGSRLQHF
many | TRBJ1-3 | - | TRBV12-3/TRBV12-4 | TGTGCCAGCAGTTGGCAGGTTTCTGGAAACACCATATATTTT | CASSWQVSGNTIYF
- | TRBJ2-2 | - | TRBV12-3/TRBV12-4 | TGTGCCAGCAGCTCCCGAACGACTACGATCGGGGAGCTGTTTTTT | CASSSRTTTIGELFF
many | TRBJ2-3 | - | TRBV6-1 | TGTGCCAGCACCCGGGGAGGAGAGGCAGATACGCAGTATTTT | CASTRGGEADTQYF
many | TRBJ2-1 | - | TRBV27 | TGTGCCAGCAGTTTATTTGCTAACCCGGGGAGATACAATGAGCAGTTCTTC | CASSLFANPGRYNEQFF
few | TRBJ2-5 | TRBD2 | TRBV15 | TGTGCCACCAGCAGAGGGACTAGCGGGAGAGAAGAGACCCAGTACTTC | CATSRGTSGREETQYF
many | TRBJ2-5 | TRBD1 | TRBV11-1 | TGTGCCAGCAGCTTAGGGGGACAGGGAGTGGAGACCCAGTACTTC | CASSLGGQGVETQYF
many | TRBJ2-3 | TRBD2 | TRBV27 | TGTGCCAGCAGTTTAAGGGAGGGAACAAAGAGAAATACGCAGTATTTT | CASSLREGTKRNTQYF
many | TRBJ1-4 | TRBD1 | TRBV5-1 | TGCGCCAGCAGCCCGACAGGGATGAATGAAAAACTGTTTTTT | CASSPTGMNEKLFF
few | TRBJ2-5 | TRBD2 | TRBV9 | TGTGCCAGCAGCGTCTTTGGACTAGCGGGGGGGCAAGAGACCCAGTACTTC | CASSVFGLAGGQETQYF
few | TRBJ1-3 | - | TRBV5-1 | TGCGCCAGCAGCCCGGAAGGCAGATCTGGAAACACCATATATTTT | CASSPEGRSGNTIYF
many | TRBJ2-7 | - | TRBV10-3 | TGTGCCATCAGACAGTCCTACGAGCAGTACTTC | CAIRQSYEQYF
- | TRBJ1-2 | - | TRBV18 | TGTGCCAGCTCACCCTTTGATCAGTCTGGCTACACCTTC | CASSPFDQSGYTF